A selection of T cell receptor beta chains follows, all from one sample in a study of blood T cell dynamics during melanoma immunotherapy. Profiling relied on immunoSEQ multiplex PCR, and the TCRdb table lists in-frame clones only, not all of them. The sample has 15,000 to 20,000 clones; 94% are singletons. The sequences come from effector memory CD8+ T cells from blood, collected from a patient treated with checkpoint blockade. The receptor set was obtained from a human donor with melanoma. Both conserved end residues are part of each CDR3. Each record gives: J gene, CDR3 length, D gene, V gene, CDR3 DNA, CDR3 protein. D genes are given only for firm matches.

j_gene: TRBJ2-5; len: 15; d_gene: TRBD1; v_gene: TRBV7-9; CDR3nt: TGTGCCAGCAGCTTATGGGACAGGGGAGGGGAGACCCAGTACTTC; CDR3aa: CASSLWDRGGETQYF
j_gene: TRBJ2-2; len: 15; d_gene: TRBD2; v_gene: TRBV27; CDR3nt: TGTGCCAGCAGTCCGGGACTAGCGAACACCGGGGAGCTGTTTTTT; CDR3aa: CASSPGLANTGELFF
j_gene: TRBJ2-3; len: 16; d_gene: TRBD2; v_gene: TRBV7-6; CDR3nt: TGTGCCAGCAGCGCCCGACTAGCCGGACTCACAGATACGCAGTATTTT; CDR3aa: CASSARLAGLTDTQYF
j_gene: TRBJ2-7; len: 14; d_gene: -; v_gene: TRBV7-3; CDR3nt: TGTGCCAGCAGCTTAGGGTGGGGATCCTACGAGCAGTACTTC; CDR3aa: CASSLGWGSYEQYF
j_gene: TRBJ1-4; len: 15; d_gene: TRBD1; v_gene: TRBV6-5; CDR3nt: TGTGCCAGCAGCGAAATAGGGGGCGGTAATGAAAAACTGTTTTTT; CDR3aa: CASSEIGGGNEKLFF
j_gene: TRBJ2-7; len: 17; d_gene: -; v_gene: TRBV2; CDR3nt: TGTGCCAGCAGTGAAGCCCCGGGTTGGGGAGGTTCCTACGAGCAGTACTTC; CDR3aa: CASSEAPGWGGSYEQYF
j_gene: TRBJ2-2; len: 13; d_gene: -; v_gene: TRBV27; CDR3nt: TGTGCCAGCAGTACGAAAACGGGCCGGGAGCTGTTTTTT; CDR3aa: CASSTKTGRELFF
j_gene: TRBJ1-2; len: 13; d_gene: TRBD1; v_gene: TRBV11-2; CDR3nt: TGTGCCAGCAGCGATCAGGGGGCGTACGGCTACACCTTC; CDR3aa: CASSDQGAYGYTF
j_gene: TRBJ1-5; len: 15; d_gene: -; v_gene: TRBV9; CDR3nt: TGTGCCAGCAGCGTAGGTCAGGGAATAGTCGAGCCCCAGCATTTT; CDR3aa: CASSVGQGIVEPQHF
j_gene: TRBJ2-7; len: 15; d_gene: -; v_gene: TRBV7-9; CDR3nt: TGTGCCAGCAGCTTTTCCGCAGCGGGTTTCTACGAGCAGTACTTC; CDR3aa: CASSFSAAGFYEQYF
j_gene: TRBJ1-1; len: 12; d_gene: -; v_gene: TRBV5-4; CDR3nt: TGTGCCAGCAGCTTATCGAACACTGAAGCTTTCTTT; CDR3aa: CASSLSNTEAFF
j_gene: TRBJ2-2; len: 15; d_gene: TRBD1; v_gene: TRBV9; CDR3nt: TGTGCCAGCAGCCGAAGGGGGCTTAACACCGGGGAGCTGTTTTTT; CDR3aa: CASSRRGLNTGELFF
j_gene: TRBJ2-2; len: 16; d_gene: TRBD2; v_gene: TRBV5-6; CDR3nt: TGTGCCAGCAGCTTGCCGGGACTAGCCGCCACCGGGGAGCTGTTTTTT; CDR3aa: CASSLPGLAATGELFF
j_gene: TRBJ2-7; len: 13; d_gene: -; v_gene: TRBV5-4; CDR3nt: TGTGCCAGCAGCTCGGGACAACCCCTAGAGCAGTACTTC; CDR3aa: CASSSGQPLEQYF
j_gene: TRBJ2-5; len: 14; d_gene: TRBD1; v_gene: TRBV28; CDR3nt: TGTGCCAGTTACGGGACAGGTTCTCAAGAGACCCAGTACTTC; CDR3aa: CASYGTGSQETQYF
j_gene: TRBJ2-7; len: 16; d_gene: TRBD2; v_gene: TRBV10-3; CDR3nt: TGTGCCATCAGTGAGGCGGGGGGGAGGAGCTCCTACGAGCAGTACTTC; CDR3aa: CAISEAGGRSSYEQYF
j_gene: TRBJ2-1; len: 16; d_gene: TRBD1; v_gene: TRBV2; CDR3nt: TGTGCCAGCAGTGAAGCAACAGGGGCCCCGTACAATGAGCAGTTCTTC; CDR3aa: CASSEATGAPYNEQFF
j_gene: TRBJ1-2; len: 18; d_gene: -; v_gene: TRBV25-1; CDR3nt: TGTGCCAGCAGTGAATCATTCTCGTGGGGGGATACTGGCTATGGCTACACCTTC; CDR3aa: CASSESFSWGDTGYGYTF
j_gene: TRBJ2-7; len: 15; d_gene: TRBD1; v_gene: TRBV19; CDR3nt: TGTGCCAGTAGTGATACCGGGACAGCCTTCTACGAGCAGTACTTC; CDR3aa: CASSDTGTAFYEQYF
j_gene: TRBJ2-5; len: 15; d_gene: -; v_gene: TRBV9; CDR3nt: TGTGCCAGCAGCGCCCCCCAGTTCGGCCAAGAGACCCAGTACTTC; CDR3aa: CASSAPQFGQETQYF
j_gene: TRBJ2-7; len: 14; d_gene: -; v_gene: TRBV11-1; CDR3nt: TGTGCCAGCAGCAGAAGGAGGGCGGTGGGCGAGCAGTACTTC; CDR3aa: CASSRRRAVGEQYF
j_gene: TRBJ2-7; len: 15; d_gene: TRBD2; v_gene: TRBV5-1; CDR3nt: TGCGCCAGCAGTTATAGCGGGAGGAAGTCGGACGAGCAGTACTTC; CDR3aa: CASSYSGRKSDEQYF
j_gene: TRBJ1-1; len: 15; d_gene: -; v_gene: TRBV28; CDR3nt: TGTGCCAGCAGTTTACCCTGGTCGAGGGTTTCAGAAGCTTTCTTT; CDR3aa: CASSLPWSRVSEAFF
j_gene: TRBJ1-5; len: 14; d_gene: TRBD1; v_gene: TRBV19; CDR3nt: TGTGCCAGTAGTTTACAGGGGGCCCAACAGCCCCAGCATTTT; CDR3aa: CASSLQGAQQPQHF
j_gene: TRBJ2-6; len: 17; d_gene: TRBD1; v_gene: TRBV28; CDR3nt: TGTGCCAGCAGAAGGGACAGCCCTAACTCTGGGGCCAACGTCCTGACTTTC; CDR3aa: CASRRDSPNSGANVLTF
j_gene: TRBJ2-2; len: 12; d_gene: -; v_gene: TRBV6-6; CDR3nt: TGTGCCAGCAGCCCGAACACCGGGGAGCTGTTTTTT; CDR3aa: CASSPNTGELFF
j_gene: TRBJ1-4; len: 15; d_gene: -; v_gene: TRBV28; CDR3nt: TGTGCCAGCAGAATGGCTACTGCAACTAATGAAAAACTGTTTTTT; CDR3aa: CASRMATATNEKLFF